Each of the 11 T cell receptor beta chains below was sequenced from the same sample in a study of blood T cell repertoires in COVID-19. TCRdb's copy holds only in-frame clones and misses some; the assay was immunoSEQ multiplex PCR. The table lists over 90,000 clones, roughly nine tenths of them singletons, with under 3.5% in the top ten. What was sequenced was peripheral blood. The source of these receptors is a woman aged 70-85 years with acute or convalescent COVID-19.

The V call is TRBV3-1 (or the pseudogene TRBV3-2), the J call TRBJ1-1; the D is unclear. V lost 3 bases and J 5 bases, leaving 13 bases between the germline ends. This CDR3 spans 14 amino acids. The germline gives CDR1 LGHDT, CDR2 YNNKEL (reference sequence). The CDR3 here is CASSHTPGGTEAFF. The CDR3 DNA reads TGTGCCAGCAGCCATACACCCGGAGGGACTGAAGCTTTCTTT.

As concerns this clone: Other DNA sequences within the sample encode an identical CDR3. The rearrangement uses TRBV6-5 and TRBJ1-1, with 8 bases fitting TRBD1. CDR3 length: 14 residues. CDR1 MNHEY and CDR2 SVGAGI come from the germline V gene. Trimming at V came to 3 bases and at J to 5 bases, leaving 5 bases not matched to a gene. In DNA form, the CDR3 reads TGTGCCAGCAGTTATTCAGGGGGCAGGACTGAAGCTTTCTTT. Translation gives CASSYSGGRTEAFF.

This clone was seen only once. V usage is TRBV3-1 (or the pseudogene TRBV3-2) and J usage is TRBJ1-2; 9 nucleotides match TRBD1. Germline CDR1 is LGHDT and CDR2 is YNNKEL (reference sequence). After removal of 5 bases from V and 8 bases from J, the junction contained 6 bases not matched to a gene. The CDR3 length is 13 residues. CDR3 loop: CASSGTGWGGYTF. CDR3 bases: TGTGCCAGCAGCGGGACAGGGTGGGGAGGCTACACCTTC.

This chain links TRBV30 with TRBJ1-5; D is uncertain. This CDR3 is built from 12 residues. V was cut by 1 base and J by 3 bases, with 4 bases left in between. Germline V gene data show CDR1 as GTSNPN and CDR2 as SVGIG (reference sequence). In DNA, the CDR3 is TGTGCCTGGAGTGACTCCAATCAGCCCCAGCATTTT. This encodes CAWSDSNQPQHF.

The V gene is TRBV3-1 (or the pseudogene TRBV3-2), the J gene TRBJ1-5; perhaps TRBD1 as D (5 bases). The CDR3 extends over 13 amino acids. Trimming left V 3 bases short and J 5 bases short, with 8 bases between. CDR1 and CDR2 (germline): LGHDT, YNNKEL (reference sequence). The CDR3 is CASSHSGYQPQHF. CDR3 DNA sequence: TGTGCCAGCAGCCATTCAGGGTATCAGCCCCAGCATTTT.

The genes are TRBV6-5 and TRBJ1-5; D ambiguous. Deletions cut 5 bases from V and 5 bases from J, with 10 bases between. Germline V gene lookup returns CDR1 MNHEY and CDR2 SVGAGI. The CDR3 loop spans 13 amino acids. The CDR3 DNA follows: TGTGCCAGCAGTCAATCGAGCGATCAGCCCCAGCATTTT. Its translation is CASSQSSDQPQHF.

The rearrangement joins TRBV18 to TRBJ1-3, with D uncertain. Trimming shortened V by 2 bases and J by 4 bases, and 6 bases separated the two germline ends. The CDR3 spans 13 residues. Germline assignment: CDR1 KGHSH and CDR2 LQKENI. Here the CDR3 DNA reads TGTGCCAGCTCACCAGTAGAAGGAAACACCATATATTTT. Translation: CASSPVEGNTIYF.

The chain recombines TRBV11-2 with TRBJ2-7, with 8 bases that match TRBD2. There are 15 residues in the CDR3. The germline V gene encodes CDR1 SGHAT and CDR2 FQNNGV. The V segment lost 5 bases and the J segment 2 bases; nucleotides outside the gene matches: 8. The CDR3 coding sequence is TGTGCCAGCAGCCCAGAAAGCGGGAGCCCCTACGAGCAGTACTTC. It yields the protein CASSPESGSPYEQYF.

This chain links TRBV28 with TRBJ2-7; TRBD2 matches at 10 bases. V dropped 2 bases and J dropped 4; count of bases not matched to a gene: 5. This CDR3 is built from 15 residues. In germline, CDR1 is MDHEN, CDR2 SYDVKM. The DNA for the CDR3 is TGTGCCAGCAGTTTAAGAGCGGGAGGGCCATACGAGCAGTACTTC. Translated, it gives CASSLRAGGPYEQYF.

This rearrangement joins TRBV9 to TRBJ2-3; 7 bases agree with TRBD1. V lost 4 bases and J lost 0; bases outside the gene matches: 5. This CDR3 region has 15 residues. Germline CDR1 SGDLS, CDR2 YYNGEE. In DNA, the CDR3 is TGTGCCAGCAGCCAGGGGGACCCGAGCACAGATACGCAGTATTTT. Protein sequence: CASSQGDPSTDTQYF.

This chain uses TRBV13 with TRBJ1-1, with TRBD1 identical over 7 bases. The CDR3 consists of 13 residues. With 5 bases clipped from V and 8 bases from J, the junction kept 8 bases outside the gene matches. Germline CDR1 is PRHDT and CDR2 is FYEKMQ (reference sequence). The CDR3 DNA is TGTGCCAGCAGCCTCGGGACAGAACTAGAAGCTTTCTTT. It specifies CASSLGTELEAFF.